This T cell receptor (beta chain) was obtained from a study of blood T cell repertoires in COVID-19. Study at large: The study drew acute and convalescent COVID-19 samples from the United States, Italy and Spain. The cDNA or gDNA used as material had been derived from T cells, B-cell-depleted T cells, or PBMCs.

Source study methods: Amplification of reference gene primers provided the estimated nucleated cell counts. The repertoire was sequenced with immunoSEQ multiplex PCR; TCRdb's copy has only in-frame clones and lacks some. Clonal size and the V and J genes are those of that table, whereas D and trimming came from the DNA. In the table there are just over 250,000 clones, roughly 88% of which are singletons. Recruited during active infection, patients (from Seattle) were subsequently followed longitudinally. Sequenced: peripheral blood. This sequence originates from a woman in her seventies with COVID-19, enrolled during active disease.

The CDR3 bases are TGTGCCAGCAGCTTGGATTGGCAGGGAGCTTTCTTT. Its protein is CASSLDWQGAFF. V is TRBV5-4 and J is TRBJ1-1; a possible D gene is TRBD1 (5 bases). The length of the CDR3 is 12 residues. Germline V gene lookup returns CDR1 SGHNT and CDR2 YYREEE (reference sequence). V was cut by 0 bases and J by 10 bases, with 10 bases left in between.